Here is one T cell receptor beta chain with its context. The antigen remains unidentified. V was cut by 7 bases and J by 7 bases, with 10 bases left in between. Germline V lookup: CDR1 MNHEY, CDR2 SMNVEV (reference sequence). The CDR3 totals 11 residues. Moderately to severely active ophthalmopathy under 3 months, CAS at least 3, NOSPECS at least 4. The entry originates in a study of Graves' ophthalmopathy and Graves' hyperthyroidism. Study-level findings and limits: Blood contained most expanded thyroid clonotypes exceeding 0.001 frequency.

Investigators amplified TCR beta CDR3 regions from RNA transcripts. Second-round multiplex PCR came after first-round RT-PCR with HTBI primers. TCRdb used MiXCR to reprocess the multiplex PCR reads, holding one entry per CDR3 protein. Seen here are about 700,000 distinct CDR3 sequences, approximately 40% observed once, and the top ten hold about 40%. The sequencing input was peripheral blood. This sequence was found in an adult man with Graves' ophthalmopathy. This sequence joins TRBV27 and TRBJ2-5; D call uncertain. The CDR3 coding sequence is TGTGCCAGCATCCGATCGGGGACCCAGTACTTC. It codes for CASIRSGTQYF.